The 28 T cell receptor beta chains below all came from one sample that was sequenced in a study of CD8 T cells in Susac syndrome (dated by TCRdb to about 2019). The library relied on the immunoSEQ multiplex PCR assay. RNA was extracted using the RNeasy kit, and roughly 0.5 to 1 microgram was reverse transcribed with random hexamers. TCRdb redid the processing of the public reads, applying fastp at Q25 and MiXCR, and retained in-frame beta chains. When rows share a CDR3 protein, they turn into one entry using the most common DNA and genes. Here the sample has about 250,000 distinct CDR3 sequences; roughly 93% occur a single time. The ten largest make up approximately 0.072% of the sample. The specimen was CD4+ T cells from PBMCs. These receptors originate from a human donor with multiple sclerosis.

This sequence joins TRBV9 and TRBJ2-2; unclear D gene. Germline CDR1 is SGDLS and CDR2 is YYNGEE. CDR3 length: 14 residues. Trimming shortened V by 4 bases and J by 7 bases, and 14 bases separated the two germline ends. The CDR3: CASSPSARDGELFF. CDR3 DNA sequence: TGTGCCAGCAGCCCCTCGGCGAGAGACGGGGAGCTGTTTTTT. The whole variable domain, filled in from reference TRBV9 and TRBJ2-2, reads DSGVTQTPKHLITATGQRVTLRCSPRSGDLSVYWYQQSLDQGLQFLIQYYNGEERAKGNILERFSAQQFPDLHSELNLSSLELGDSALYFCASSPSARDGELFFGEGSRLTVL.

J is TRBJ1-1 and V is TRBV20-1; D is possibly TRBD1 (6 bases). Trimming removed 0 bases at V and 6 bases at J, with 17 bases between. This CDR3 contains 15 residues. CDR1 and CDR2 from the germline V gene are DFQATT and SNEGSKA (reference sequence). Here the CDR3 reads CSARDPSRGLAEAFF. CDR3 bases: TGCAGTGCTAGAGATCCATCCCGGGGGCTGGCTGAAGCTTTCTTT.

This clonotype was seen a single time. The J gene is TRBJ1-4, the V gene TRBV4-1, with 7 bases fitting TRBD1. V trimming: 4 bases; J trimming: 0 bases; junction bases outside the gene matches: 2. Germline loops: CDR1 MGHRA, CDR2 YSYEKL. CDR3 length: 15 residues. CDR3 in DNA: TGCGCCAGCAGCCTACAGGGGCCAACTAATGAAAAACTGTTTTTT. Translation: CASSLQGPTNEKLFF.

This sequence joins TRBV9 and TRBJ2-5; D ambiguous. Germline V CDR1 and CDR2: SGDLS, YYNGEE. CDR3 size: 15 residues. Trimming removed 0 bases at V and 2 bases at J, with 11 bases between. As DNA, the CDR3 is TGTGCCAGCAGCGTAGCGTCAGGCCGGCAAGAGACCCAGTACTTC. This translates into CASSVASGRQETQYF. Complete variable domain (other parts from reference TRBV9 and TRBJ2-5): DSGVTQTPKHLITATGQRVTLRCSPRSGDLSVYWYQQSLDQGLQFLIQYYNGEERAKGNILERFSAQQFPDLHSELNLSSLELGDSALYFCASSVASGRQETQYFGPGTRLLVL.

This clonotype was picked up a small number of times. V usage is TRBV6-2 or TRBV6-3 and J usage is TRBJ1-3; D is unresolved. The CDR3 has 17 residues. Per germline, CDR1 MNHEY and CDR2 SVGEGT. The V end was cut by 0 bases, the J end by 1 base, with 13 bases between. CDR3 sequence: CASSYSPGSRSGNTIYF. The CDR3 bases are TGTGCCAGCAGTTACTCGCCAGGTTCCAGGTCTGGAAACACCATATATTTT.

The V call is TRBV4-1, the J call TRBJ1-2, with a tentative D call TRBD1 (5 bases). CDR1 is MGHRA, CDR2 YSYEKL, per germline. The V end was cut by 1 base, the J end by 0 bases, with 12 bases between. CDR3 length: 16 amino acids. The CDR3 DNA reads as TGCGCCAGCAGCCAAGTAACAGGACCATCTAACTATGGCTACACCTTC. It is translated as CASSQVTGPSNYGYTF.

The chain is built from TRBV5-6 and TRBJ2-1; D is possibly TRBD1 or TRBD2 (5 bases each). The germline gives CDR1 SGHDT, CDR2 YYEEEE. This CDR3 is 14 amino acids long. V was pared by 3 bases and J by 7 bases, with 14 bases between. The DNA of the CDR3 is TGTGCCAGCAGCTGGCCCCCGGGACGAAATGAGCAGTTCTTC. It is translated as CASSWPPGRNEQFF. The full variable domain, in which reference TRBV5-6 and TRBJ2-1 provide the parts outside the CDR3, is DAGVTQSPTHLIKTRGQQVTLRCSPKSGHDTVSWYQQALGQGPQFIFQYYEEEERQRGNFPDRFSGHQFPNYSSELNVNALLLGDSALYLCASSWPPGRNEQFFGPGTRLTVL.

The rearrangement uses TRBV5-1 and TRBJ2-5; 11 bases map to TRBD2. This CDR3 is built from 15 residues. Germline CDR1 is SGHRS and CDR2 is YFSETQ. Losses at the gene ends were 4 bases for V and 3 bases for J; bases not matched to a gene: 5. The CDR3 loop is CASSRGTSGKETQYF. In nucleotides, the CDR3 is TGCGCCAGCAGCCGCGGGACTAGCGGAAAAGAGACCCAGTACTTC.

The gene calls are TRBV25-1 and TRBJ1-1; D gene ambiguous. The CDR3 length is 14 residues. The germline V gene encodes CDR1 MGHDK and CDR2 SYGVNS. With 1 base removed from V and 1 base from J, the gap between germline ends came to 7 bases. CDR3 in amino acids: CASSEWVSNTEAFF. The CDR3 DNA is TGTGCCAGCAGTGAATGGGTGTCGAACACTGAAGCTTTCTTT. Together with reference TRBV25-1 and TRBJ1-1, the CDR3 gives the full variable domain: EADIYQTPRYLVIGTGKKITLECSQTMGHDKMYWYQQDPGMELHLIHYSYGVNSTEKGDLSSESTVSRIRTEHFPLTLESARPSHTSQYLCASSEWVSNTEAFFGQGTRLTVV.

This chain joins TRBV3-1 and TRBJ2-1, with a possible D match to TRBD2 (6 bases). V dropped 0 bases and J dropped 4 bases, with 13 bases sitting between them. The CDR3 length is 16 residues. Germline assignment: CDR1 LGHDT and CDR2 YNNKEL (reference sequence). CDR3 sequence (DNA): TGTGCCAGCAGCCAAGATGTTAGCGGAGGTTACAATGAGCAGTTCTTC. Translated: CASSQDVSGGYNEQFF.

The CDR3 region is CASSSIGVGTGELFF. In DNA form, the CDR3 reads TGTGCCAGCAGCTCCATCGGGGTGGGAACCGGGGAGCTGTTTTTT. This chain uses TRBV7-9 with TRBJ2-2; maybe TRBD2 (5 bases). The CDR3 is made up of 15 amino acids. Germline V lookup: CDR1 SEHNR, CDR2 FQNEAQ (reference sequence). V gave up 4 bases and J gave up 5 bases, with 14 bases separating them.

V gene TRBV11-2 combines with J gene TRBJ2-2, with a possible D match to TRBD1 (6 bases). CDR3 size: 15 residues. Trimming took 4 bases from V and 1 from J, leaving 10 bases between them. Germline CDR1 reads SGHAT; CDR2 reads FQNNGV. The CDR3 nucleotides are TGTGCCAGCAGCTCCCAGACAGGGAACACCGGGGAGCTGTTTTTT. Encoded protein: CASSSQTGNTGELFF.

This clonotype has just one count. V is TRBV27 and J is TRBJ1-1, with D uncertain. CDR3 size: 16 residues. Trimming took 4 bases from V and 4 from J, leaving 19 bases between them. Germline lookup yields CDR1 MNHEY and CDR2 SMNVEV (reference sequence). The CDR3 loop is CASSSSPGTARTEAFF. The CDR3 nucleotides read TGTGCCAGCAGTTCCTCCCCGGGCACGGCGCGCACTGAAGCTTTCTTT.

The V gene is TRBV11-3, the J gene TRBJ2-2, with D possibly being TRBD1 (6 bases). Germline assignment: CDR1 SGHNT and CDR2 YENEEA. V gave up 5 bases and J gave up 5 bases, with 15 bases separating them. The CDR3 spans 15 residues. CDR3 nucleotides: TGTGCCAGCAGCAAGACAGGTGTAGGTACCGGGGAGCTGTTTTTT. This codes for CASSKTGVGTGELFF.

This sequence joins TRBV10-3 and TRBJ2-5; 11 bases align to TRBD2. This CDR3 contains 16 residues. V dropped 3 bases and J dropped 2; count of bases not matched to a gene: 5. Germline CDR1 and CDR2: ENHRY and SYGVKD. Here the CDR3 DNA reads TGTGCCATCAGTGAAACTAGCGGGAGTTGGCAAGAGACCCAGTACTTC. It yields the protein CAISETSGSWQETQYF.

V and J are TRBV20-1 and TRBJ1-4; D may be TRBD1 (5 bases). There are 16 residues in the CDR3. Trimming stripped 5 bases from V and 4 bases from J, with 20 bases between. Germline assignment: CDR1 DFQATT and CDR2 SNEGSKA (reference sequence). The CDR3 reads CSALPNSGTLNEKLFF. CDR3 DNA: TGCAGTGCTCTACCGAACTCCGGGACTCTTAATGAAAAACTGTTTTTT.

CDR3 nucleotide sequence: TGTGCCAGCAGTCCAACCCGGACAGTCTTCAATCAGCCCCAGCATTTT. It codes for CASSPTRTVFNQPQHF. The rearrangement links TRBV27 to TRBJ1-5, with D maybe TRBD1 (6 bases). The CDR3 extends over 16 amino acids. Germline V lookup: CDR1 MNHEY, CDR2 SMNVEV (reference sequence). V lost 5 bases to trimming and J lost 3 bases, with 17 bases between them.

CDR3 DNA: TGTGCCAGCACCTCACAGGGCTCTGGGGCCAACGTCCTGACTTTC. It encodes CASTSQGSGANVLTF. The chain employs TRBV27 and TRBJ2-6, with D perhaps TRBD1 (6 bases). This CDR3 has 15 amino acids. V gave up 7 bases and J gave up 0 bases, with 10 bases separating them. Per the germline V gene, CDR1 is MNHEY and CDR2 is SMNVEV (reference sequence).

V usage is TRBV14 and J usage is TRBJ1-1; no definite D call. CDR1 is SGHDN, CDR2 FVKESK, per germline. The CDR3 sequence is 16 residues long. The V gene lost 0 bases and the J gene lost 5 bases, with 16 bases spanning the gap. The CDR3 coding sequence is TGTGCCAGCAGCCAAGAAACAGACGGTTTGTTTACTGAAGCTTTCTTT. Its protein product is CASSQETDGLFTEAFF.

The V call is TRBV30, the J call TRBJ2-4, with no clear D. Per germline, CDR1 GTSNPN and CDR2 SVGIG (reference sequence). Trimming removed 1 base at V and 0 bases at J, with 7 bases between. The CDR3 has 14 amino acids. The CDR3 DNA sequence: TGTGCCTGGAGTGGTCTACTAGCCAAAAACATTCAGTACTTC. Its translation: CAWSGLLAKNIQYF.

The rearrangement links TRBV12-3 or TRBV12-4 to TRBJ2-5; TRBD2 might be the D (5 bases). This CDR3 region has 15 residues. Trimming shortened V by 6 bases and J by 4 bases, and 18 bases separated the two germline ends. The chain's CDR3 is CASSSTISSRETQYF. CDR3 DNA sequence: TGTGCCAGCAGCTCGACGATCTCTAGCCGAGAGACCCAGTACTTC.

V and J are TRBV5-1 and TRBJ2-5; weak D call: TRBD2 (6 bases). Trimming pared 4 bases from V and 3 bases from J, leaving 13 bases between. CDR1 SGHRS and CDR2 YFSETQ come from the germline V gene. CDR3 length: 14 amino acids. The CDR3 loop is CASSGGIVEETQYF. For the CDR3, the DNA is TGCGCCAGCAGCGGCGGGATAGTCGAAGAGACCCAGTACTTC.

This chain uses TRBV7-6 with TRBJ2-1, with D perhaps assigned TRBD1 or TRBD2 (5 bases each). The CDR3 runs to 18 residues. V was cut by 5 bases and J by 6 bases, with 26 bases left in between. Germline CDR1 reads SGHVS; CDR2 reads FNYEAQ. CDR3 DNA sequence: TGTGCCAGCAGCCCGTCCCCCGGGGCGGTCAGGCTTCTCAATGAGCAGTTCTTC. Residues: CASSPSPGAVRLLNEQFF.

The J gene is TRBJ1-6, the V gene TRBV15; D is perhaps TRBD1 (6 bases). The CDR3 is 15 residues long. Trimming removed 0 bases from V and 10 bases from J, with 13 bases in between. Germline lookup yields CDR1 LNHNV and CDR2 YYDKDF (reference sequence). In nucleotides, the CDR3 is TGTGCCACCAGCAGAGATCTTGGGGGGCAGTCACCCCTCCACTTT. Translation: CATSRDLGGQSPLHF.

The gene calls are TRBV7-9 and TRBJ2-1; 9 positions agree with TRBD2. Germline loops: CDR1 SEHNR, CDR2 FQNEAQ (reference sequence). The CDR3 has 17 amino acids. V shed 5 bases and J 7 bases; nucleotides not matched to a gene: 15. The CDR3 protein is CASSPGFGIAGENEQFF. CDR3 in DNA: TGTGCCAGCAGCCCTGGGTTTGGGATAGCGGGGGAGAATGAGCAGTTCTTC.

The gene calls are TRBV2 and TRBJ2-7, with 10 nucleotides matching TRBD2. The germline CDR1 and CDR2 sequences are SNHLY and FYNNEI. The CDR3 is 16 residues long. J lost 3 bases, V lost 3 bases, and 8 bases had no gene match. The CDR3 DNA sequence: TGTGCCAGCAGTGATGACGCTAGCGGGGGCGGCTACGAGCAGTACTTC. Translating gives CASSDDASGGGYEQYF. The full variable domain, its missing parts supplied by reference TRBV2 and TRBJ2-7, is EPEVTQTPSHQVTQMGQEVILRCVPISNHLYFYWYRQILGQKVEFLVSFYNNEISEKSEIFDDQFSVERPDGSNFTLKIRSTKLEDSAMYFCASSDDASGGGYEQYFGPGTRLTVT.

Only one count was recorded for this clonotype. The chain combines TRBV20-1 with TRBJ1-6, with D possibly matching TRBD1 (6 bases). Germline values: CDR1 DFQATT, CDR2 SNEGSKA (reference sequence). The CDR3 length is 13 residues. Between the trimmed V and J ends, which lost 3 bases and 7 bases, there was a span of 10 bases. The CDR3 loop is CSARPGDNSPLHF. The DNA for the CDR3 is TGCAGTGCTAGGCCAGGGGACAATTCACCCCTCCACTTT.

The V gene is TRBV4-2, the J gene TRBJ1-5; tentative D call: TRBD1 (6 bases). V lost 0 bases and J 4 bases, leaving 19 bases between the germline ends. Germline V CDR1 and CDR2: LGHNA, YNFKEQ. The CDR3 contains 18 residues. The CDR3 protein is CASSQEPGGRLSNQPQHF. As DNA, the CDR3 is TGTGCCAGCAGCCAAGAACCCGGGGGGCGCTTAAGTAATCAGCCCCAGCATTTT.